These 23 T cell receptor beta chains share one sample of origin, sequenced in a study of cytomegalovirus exposure and HLA in healthy donors. TCRdb keeps only in-frame clones here, not all; method: immunoSEQ multiplex PCR. The data contain roughly 280,000 clones, 70% to 90% of them singletons. Sequenced material: PBMCs. These receptors originate from a woman aged 18-29 years in good health and CMV-seronegative.

V and J are TRBV9 and TRBJ1-6; TRBD1 might be the D (6 bases). V lost 5 bases and J 7 bases, leaving 13 bases between the germline ends. The CDR3 totals 14 residues. Germline CDR1 and CDR2: SGDLS and YYNGEE. As DNA, the CDR3 is TGTGCCAGCAGTTTCGCGGGGGCAAATTCACCCCTCCACTTT. Protein product: CASSFAGANSPLHF. The full variable domain, rest sourced from reference TRBV9 and TRBJ1-6, is DSGVTQTPKHLITATGQRVTLRCSPRSGDLSVYWYQQSLDQGLQFLIQYYNGEERAKGNILERFSAQQFPDLHSELNLSSLELGDSALYFCASSFAGANSPLHFGNGTRLTVT.

The chain couples TRBV5-1 to TRBJ1-4; the match to TRBD1 covers 7 bases. V lost 3 bases, J lost 3 bases, and 8 bases stayed unmatched. The CDR3 extends over 16 amino acids. Germline lookup yields CDR1 SGHRS and CDR2 YFSETQ. The CDR3, as DNA: TGCGCCAGCAGCTCCGGGGTAGGACAGGCTAATGAAAAACTGTTTTTT. Residues: CASSSGVGQANEKLFF.

The chain uses TRBV2 and TRBJ1-2; 8 bases map to TRBD1. Trimming cost V 6 bases and J 4 bases; bases outside gene matches: 7. Germline V gene data show CDR1 as SNHLY and CDR2 as FYNNEI. The CDR3 has 14 amino acids. The CDR3 loop is CASRGTGRVYGYTF. The CDR3 nucleotides read TGTGCCAGCAGGGGGACAGGCCGAGTCTATGGCTACACCTTC.

The chain links TRBV4-2 to TRBJ1-1; D gene unclear. Looked up from germline, CDR1 is LGHNA and CDR2 is YNFKEQ. The CDR3 length is 15 residues. V was clipped by 2 bases and J by 1 base, with 11 bases between them. The CDR3 protein is CASSQNLNRNTEAFF. The CDR3 DNA is TGTGCCAGCAGCCAAAATTTAAACAGGAACACTGAAGCTTTCTTT.

V is TRBV5-1 and J is TRBJ1-3; the match to TRBD1 covers 7 bases. J was trimmed by 0 bases and V by 4 bases; bases with no gene match: 7. The length of the CDR3 is 16 residues. Germline lookup yields CDR1 SGHRS and CDR2 YFSETQ. The CDR3: CASSQQGGSSGNTIYF. CDR3 nucleotides: TGCGCCAGCAGCCAGCAGGGGGGCTCCTCTGGAAACACCATATATTTT. Filled out from reference TRBV5-1 and TRBJ1-3, the complete variable domain reads KAGVTQTPRYLIKTRGQQVTLSCSPISGHRSVSWYQQTPGQGLQFLFEYFSETQRNKGNFPGRFSGRQFSNSRSEMNVSTLELGDSALYLCASSQQGGSSGNTIYFGEGSWLTVV.

The chain joins TRBV7-3 to TRBJ2-2; D unclear. V was clipped by 2 bases and J by 1 base, with 5 bases between them. CDR3 length: 14 amino acids. CDR1 is SGHTA, CDR2 FQGTGA, per germline. The DNA of the CDR3 is TGTGCCAGCAGCTTACAACTGAACACCGGGGAGCTGTTTTTT. Translating gives CASSLQLNTGELFF.

The J gene is TRBJ2-7, the V gene TRBV27, with TRBD1 as a possible D gene (5 bases). The length of the CDR3 is 17 residues. The V gene lost 5 bases and the J gene lost 0 bases, with 20 bases spanning the gap. Germline V CDR1 and CDR2: MNHEY, SMNVEV (reference sequence). The CDR3 DNA is TGTGCCAGCAGTCACGCTACAGGAGATTTCATCTCCTACGAGCAGTACTTC. It is translated as CASSHATGDFISYEQYF.

The V and J genes are TRBV18 and TRBJ1-2, with D hard to call. Trimming took 0 bases from V and 4 from J, leaving 9 bases between them. The V gene's germline CDR1 is KGHSH and CDR2 LQKENI. The CDR3 is 14 residues long. The CDR3 protein is CASSPPPGVYGYTF. The CDR3 nucleotides are TGTGCCAGCTCACCACCTCCCGGGGTCTATGGCTACACCTTC.

The chain links TRBV7-7 to TRBJ1-2; no definite D call. This CDR3 is built from 14 residues. The germline gives CDR1 SSHAT, CDR2 FNYEAQ (reference sequence). The ends were cut back, 6 bases at V and 0 bases at J, with 11 bases in the middle. The CDR3 loop reads CASSPYNTNYGYTF. CDR3 nucleotides: TGTGCCAGCAGTCCATACAATACTAACTATGGCTACACCTTC.

This clone was seen only once. The chain joins TRBV6-5 to TRBJ2-5, with D possibly matching TRBD1 (6 bases). The CDR3 loop spans 15 amino acids. CDR1 is MNHEY and CDR2 is SVGAGI in the germline V gene. The V end was cut by 2 bases, the J end by 1 base, with 11 bases between. CDR3: CASSYGIRGQETQYF. DNA for the CDR3: TGTGCCAGCAGTTACGGCATCAGGGGCCAAGAGACCCAGTACTTC.

The J gene is TRBJ1-1, the V gene TRBV6-6, with 7 bases matching TRBD1. Germline-derived CDR1 and CDR2 are MNHNY and SVGAGI (reference sequence). The CDR3 totals 14 residues. V dropped 2 bases and J dropped 7; count of bases not matched to a gene: 7. The CDR3: CASSYRTGEVEAFF. CDR3 sequence (DNA): TGTGCCAGCAGTTACAGAACAGGGGAAGTTGAAGCTTTCTTT.

This clone has a handful of counts. The chain recombines TRBV30 with TRBJ1-5; no definite D call. Looked up from germline, CDR1 is GTSNPN and CDR2 is SVGIG (reference sequence). CDR3 length equals 14 residues. The V gene lost 2 bases and the J gene lost 3 bases, with 11 bases spanning the gap. CDR3 sequence reads: CAWSSVAVNQPQHF. For the CDR3, the DNA is TGTGCCTGGAGTTCTGTGGCGGTCAATCAGCCCCAGCATTTT.

Only a few counts were recorded for this clone. V is TRBV11-3 and J is TRBJ2-1, with 10 bases aligning to TRBD2. The germline CDR1 and CDR2 sequences are SGHNT and YENEEA. The CDR3 runs 20 residues. The junction had 16 bases not matched to a gene; V was cut back by 0 bases and J by 5 bases. The DNA for the CDR3 is TGTGCCAGCAGCTTAGATTTCTGGCTTCAGGGAACTAGCGGGGACAATGAGCAGTTCTTC. Its translation: CASSLDFWLQGTSGDNEQFF. Based on the CDR3 plus reference TRBV11-3 and TRBJ2-1, the full variable domain is EAGVVQSPRYKIIEKKQPVAFWCNPISGHNTLYWYLQNLGQGPELLIRYENEEAVDDSQLPKDRFSAERLKGVDSTLKIQPAELGDSAVYLCASSLDFWLQGTSGDNEQFFGPGTRLTVL.

The chain employs TRBV7-6 and TRBJ2-2, with D tentatively TRBD2 (7 bases). CDR3 length: 16 residues. Germline loops: CDR1 SGHVS, CDR2 FNYEAQ. Trimming stripped 3 bases from V and 3 bases from J, with 14 bases between. The CDR3 region has the DNA TGTGCCAGCAGCTTTTCGCGGGGGCCCGACACCGGGGAGCTGTTTTTT. This translates into CASSFSRGPDTGELFF.

The gene calls are TRBV2 and TRBJ2-2; D may be TRBD2 (6 bases). Trimming removed 11 bases at V and 5 bases at J, with 18 bases between. Germline values: CDR1 SNHLY, CDR2 FYNNEI. The CDR3 spans 14 residues. CDR3 in amino acids: CAVGTGSATGELFF. Written as DNA, the CDR3 is TGTGCCGTCGGAACCGGGAGTGCGACCGGGGAGCTGTTTTTT.

This chain links TRBV9 with TRBJ1-6; D remains ambiguous. CDR3 length: 17 residues. Between the trimmed V and J ends, which lost 0 bases and 8 bases, there was a span of 18 bases. Germline CDR1 SGDLS, CDR2 YYNGEE. CDR3 sequence (DNA): TGTGCCAGCAGCGTAGGGATCCCGGGATCGGTGGATTCACCCCTCCACTTT. Its protein product is CASSVGIPGSVDSPLHF.

The chain joins TRBV18 to TRBJ1-4; D might be TRBD1 (6 bases). The CDR3 extends over 14 amino acids. Trimming shortened V by 5 bases and J by 3 bases, and 10 bases separated the two germline ends. The germline CDR1 and CDR2 sequences are KGHSH and LQKENI. The CDR3 protein is CASSFRQANEKLFF. The CDR3 region has the DNA TGTGCCAGCTCATTCCGACAGGCTAATGAAAAACTGTTTTTT.

The V gene is TRBV5-1, the J gene TRBJ2-7; perhaps TRBD2 as D (6 bases). The CDR3 has 16 amino acids. Trimming took off 3 bases at V and 3 bases at J, with 19 bases between the two ends. The germline CDR1 and CDR2 sequences are SGHRS and YFSETQ. The chain's CDR3 is CASSYDGSSKIYEQYF. The CDR3 DNA is TGCGCCAGCAGCTATGACGGGAGTTCCAAGATCTACGAGCAGTACTTC.

Here the CDR3 DNA reads TGTGCCAGCAGCCCCAGCGCGACAGGGACTCAGCAGTACTTC. It codes for CASSPSATGTQQYF. The chain links TRBV14 to TRBJ2-7; a weak D match, TRBD1 (7 bases). The CDR3 totals 14 residues. V lost 4 bases to trimming and J lost 8 bases, with 18 bases between them. The V gene's germline CDR1 is SGHDN and CDR2 FVKESK. Looking up the rest from reference TRBV14 and TRBJ2-7 gives the full variable domain: EAGVTQFPSHSVIEKGQTVTLRCDPISGHDNLYWYRRVMGKEIKFLLHFVKESKQDESGMPNNRFLAERTGGTYSTLKVQPAELEDSGVYFCASSPSATGTQQYFGPGTRLTVT.

The chain couples TRBV6-5 to TRBJ1-2, with TRBD1 matching 11 bases. This CDR3 is built from 14 residues. Germline trimming cut 6 bases from V and 6 bases from J; bases unmatched to any gene: 6. Germline lookup yields CDR1 MNHEY and CDR2 SVGAGI. This CDR3 is CASSWTGGADGYTF. As DNA, the CDR3 is TGTGCCAGCAGCTGGACAGGGGGCGCGGATGGCTACACCTTC.

This chain links TRBV6-5 with TRBJ1-1; no reliable D call. There are 11 residues in the CDR3. Trimming removed 2 bases at V and 11 bases at J, with 9 bases between. Germline values: CDR1 MNHEY, CDR2 SVGAGI. The CDR3 bases are TGTGCCAGCAGTTACCCACCCCGGGCTTTCTTT. As protein: CASSYPPRAFF.

Here the CDR3 DNA reads TGTGCCAGCAGCTTAGAGGAGGCTTATGGCTACACCTTC. It encodes CASSLEEAYGYTF. J is TRBJ1-2 and V is TRBV11-3; D is unresolved. CDR3 length: 13 residues. The V end was cut by 0 bases, the J end by 5 bases, with 7 bases between. Looked up from germline, CDR1 is SGHNT and CDR2 is YENEEA. Based on the CDR3 plus reference TRBV11-3 and TRBJ1-2, the full variable domain is EAGVVQSPRYKIIEKKQPVAFWCNPISGHNTLYWYLQNLGQGPELLIRYENEEAVDDSQLPKDRFSAERLKGVDSTLKIQPAELGDSAVYLCASSLEEAYGYTFGSGTRLTVV.

The chain links TRBV4-3 to TRBJ2-3, with D possibly being TRBD1 (6 bases). Germline V gene data show CDR1 as LGHNA and CDR2 as YSLEER. The ends were cut back, 0 bases at V and 3 bases at J, with 7 bases in the middle. This CDR3 spans 14 amino acids. The CDR3 region has the DNA TGCGCCAGCAGCCAAGACCAGGGGACAGATACGCAGTATTTT. Protein: CASSQDQGTDTQYF.